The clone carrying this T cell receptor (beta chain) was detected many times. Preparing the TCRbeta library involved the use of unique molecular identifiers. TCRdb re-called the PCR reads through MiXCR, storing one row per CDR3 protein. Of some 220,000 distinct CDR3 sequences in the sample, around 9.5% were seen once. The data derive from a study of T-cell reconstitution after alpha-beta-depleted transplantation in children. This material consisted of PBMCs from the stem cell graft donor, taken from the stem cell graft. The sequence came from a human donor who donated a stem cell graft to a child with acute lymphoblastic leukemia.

The CDR3 sequence: CAISESDRDYNSPLHF. In nucleotides, the CDR3 is TGTGCCATCAGTGAGAGTGACAGGGATTATAATTCACCCCTCCACTTT. V usage is TRBV10-3 and J usage is TRBJ1-6, with TRBD1 matching over 7 bases. The germline V gene encodes CDR1 ENHRY and CDR2 SYGVKD. The CDR3 extends over 16 amino acids. Trimming removed 2 bases from V and 4 bases from J; junction bases left unmatched: 5.